This T cell receptor beta chain was recovered during a study of blood T cell repertoires in COVID-19. Germline V CDR1 and CDR2: KGHDR, SFDVKD. The trim removed 3 bases at V and 4 bases at J, leaving 5 bases unmatched. CDR3 length equals 14 residues. Profiled with immunoSEQ multiplex PCR; TCRdb holds only in-frame clones, not every one. The sample yields approximately 110,000 clones, 85% seen once. Sequenced material: peripheral blood. This receptor was identified in a middle-aged man with acute or convalescent COVID-19. The chain combines TRBV24-1 with TRBJ2-7; 7 bases are a match to TRBD1. CDR3 in DNA: TGTGCCACCAGTGATCGGGACAGTTTGTACGAGCAGTACTTC. It translates to CATSDRDSLYEQYF.